The 26 T cell receptor beta chains below were found in one sample sequenced in a study of T-cell memory formation after mild COVID-19. TCRdb re-analysed the 5' RACE reads in MiXCR, keeping a single row per CDR3 protein. The data hold approximately 480,000 distinct CDR3 sequences, with about 20% observed a single time. The sample consisted of PBMCs or a T cell subset sorted from them (not recorded which). Source of these receptors: an adult woman who had mild COVID-19 (a few samples of this study predate the infection). Cell type and time point are not known.

This clonotype was seen more than once but under ten times. The chain links TRBV5-1 to TRBJ2-1; 12 positions match TRBD2. Germline V gene sequence: CDR1 SGHRS, CDR2 YFSETQ. This CDR3 is built from 17 residues. V trimming: 2 bases; J trimming: 9 bases; junction bases outside the gene matches: 12. Here the CDR3 DNA reads TGCGCCAGCAGCTTACCCAGACTAGCGGGAGCTTTTAGTGAGCAGTTCTTC. Amino acids: CASSLPRLAGAFSEQFF.

This clonotype has ten or more counts. The chain is built from TRBV19 and TRBJ1-1; tentative D call: TRBD1 (5 bases). This CDR3 spans 14 amino acids. V was pared by 5 bases and J by 0 bases, with 10 bases between. In germline, CDR1 is LNHDA, CDR2 SQIVND (reference sequence). CDR3 sequence reads: CASSLPTVNTEAFF. DNA of the CDR3: TGTGCCAGTAGTTTACCGACAGTGAACACTGAAGCTTTCTTT.

This clonotype was detected a few times. This rearrangement joins TRBV4-3 to TRBJ2-5; 11 bases map to TRBD2. Germline V gene sequence: CDR1 LGHNA, CDR2 YSLEER. The V gene end was trimmed by 2 bases and the J gene end by 5 bases; junction bases not matched to a gene: 4. The CDR3 covers 15 residues. The CDR3 sequence: CASSQTSGRTETQYF. CDR3 bases: TGCGCCAGCAGCCAAACTAGCGGGAGAACGGAGACCCAGTACTTC.

This clonotype has just a few counts. Just one base apart from a much larger clone, this may be a read error. The chain joins TRBV5-1 to TRBJ2-7, with TRBD1 matching 7 bases. CDR3 length equals 13 residues. V shed 4 bases, J shed 5 bases, and the junction held 6 bases outside the gene matches. Germline CDR1 reads SGHRS; CDR2 reads YFSETQ. The CDR3 DNA sequence: TGCGCCAGCAGCCAACTGACAGGGAACGAGCAGTACTTC. Protein sequence: CASSQLTGNEQYF.

This chain links TRBV7-9 with TRBJ2-2; D unresolved. Germline V CDR1 and CDR2: SEHNR, FQNEAQ (reference sequence). Deletions cut 5 bases from V and 8 bases from J, with 12 bases between. This CDR3 is built from 13 residues. The CDR3 protein is CASSREARGELFF. The CDR3 DNA reads TGTGCCAGCAGCCGAGAGGCGCGAGGGGAGCTGTTTTTT.

The V call is TRBV2, the J call TRBJ2-5; the match to TRBD2 covers 15 bases. The CDR3 consists of 16 residues. Losses at the gene ends were 8 bases for V and 0 bases for J; bases not matched to a gene: 4. CDR1 and CDR2 from the germline V gene are SNHLY and FYNNEI. Written as DNA, the CDR3 is TGTGCCAGCGCCGGGACTAGCGGGAGGAACCAAGAGACCCAGTACTTC. Translation gives CASAGTSGRNQETQYF.

The chain uses TRBV7-2 and TRBJ2-3; D remains unclear. Looked up from germline, CDR1 is SGHTA and CDR2 is FQGNSA. Trimming removed 1 base at V and 1 base at J, with 15 bases between. The CDR3 has 17 residues. CDR3 DNA sequence: TGTGCCAGCAGCTTAGTAGTCCCCGACGGGCGCACAGATACGCAGTATTTT. It yields the protein CASSLVVPDGRTDTQYF.

The chain is built from TRBV19 and TRBJ2-7, with 10 bases aligning to TRBD1. CDR3 size: 15 residues. The junction had 3 bases not matched to a gene; V was cut back by 4 bases and J by 0 bases. CDR1 and CDR2 (germline): LNHDA, SQIVND (reference sequence). The CDR3 sequence is CASSKGQGNSYEQYF. The CDR3 nucleotides are TGTGCCAGTAGTAAGGGACAGGGGAACTCCTACGAGCAGTACTTC.

The chain carries TRBV7-2 and TRBJ2-3; 7 bases line up with TRBD2. Germline loops: CDR1 SGHTA, CDR2 FQGNSA. The CDR3 length is 14 residues. The V and J ends lost 0 bases and 9 bases, in that order; junction bases with no gene match: 6. Written as DNA, the CDR3 is TGTGCCAGCAGCTTAGCTGGCGGGGGAGGAACGCAGTATTTT. Translation gives CASSLAGGGGTQYF. Combining the CDR3 with reference TRBV7-2 and TRBJ2-3 gives the whole variable domain GAGVSQSPSNKVTEKGKDVELRCDPISGHTALYWYRQSLGQGLEFLIYFQGNSAPDKSGLPSDRFSAERTGGSVSTLTIQRTQQEDSAVYLCASSLAGGGGTQYFGPGTRLTVL.

The J gene is TRBJ2-1, the V gene TRBV24-1, with D possibly TRBD2 on 6 matching bases. V lost 4 bases to trimming and J lost 9 bases, with 15 bases between them. CDR1 and CDR2 from the germline V gene are KGHDR and SFDVKD. The CDR3 covers 14 residues. The CDR3 reads CATSDTRLGVEQFF. The CDR3 coding sequence is TGTGCCACCAGTGACACGAGACTAGGCGTTGAGCAGTTCTTC.

This rearrangement joins TRBV5-5 to TRBJ2-3; TRBD1 matches at 7 bases. Per germline, CDR1 SGHKS and CDR2 YYEKEE (reference sequence). This CDR3 is 15 amino acids long. The V segment lost 0 bases and the J segment 6 bases; nucleotides outside the gene matches: 7. The CDR3 reads CASSLGDQGVDTQYF. The CDR3 nucleotides read TGTGCCAGCAGCTTGGGAGATCAGGGGGTGGATACGCAGTATTTT.

CDR3 loop: CASSFSPGGETQYF. CDR3 bases: TGTGCCAGCAGTTTCAGTCCCGGGGGAGAGACCCAGTACTTC. The gene calls are TRBV12-3 or TRBV12-4 and TRBJ2-5, with TRBD2 as a possible D gene (6 bases). CDR3 size: 14 residues. V was trimmed by 3 bases and J by 4 bases, leaving 12 bases between them.

The chain employs TRBV4-1 and TRBJ2-7; 7 bases fit TRBD2. The V gene's germline CDR1 is MGHRA and CDR2 YSYEKL. There are 15 residues in the CDR3. Trimming at V came to 4 bases and at J to 2 bases, leaving 8 bases not matched to a gene. CDR3 in amino acids: CASSLEAGFTYEQYF. In nucleotides, the CDR3 is TGCGCCAGCAGCCTAGAAGCGGGGTTCACCTACGAGCAGTACTTC.

This clonotype was seen only a few times. The V and J genes are TRBV12-3 or TRBV12-4 and TRBJ1-1; D is undetermined. CDR3 length: 13 residues. The V and J ends lost 4 bases and 7 bases respectively, with 13 bases between them. CDR3 sequence reads: CASSWSPDGEAFF. CDR3 nucleotides: TGTGCCAGCAGTTGGTCGCCTGATGGTGAAGCTTTCTTT.

This clonotype was seen more than once but under ten times. This sequence joins TRBV6-5 and TRBJ2-5; the match to TRBD2 covers 10 bases. The junction had 5 bases not matched to a gene; V was cut back by 4 bases and J by 3 bases. CDR1 and CDR2 from the germline V gene are MNHEY and SVGAGI. The CDR3 extends over 15 amino acids. The CDR3 protein is CASSSRLAGKETQYF. CDR3 nucleotide sequence: TGTGCCAGCAGTTCCCGACTAGCGGGTAAAGAGACCCAGTACTTC.

Regarding this clonotype: The junction and the germline gene differ at one end; a read error may be behind it. The J gene is TRBJ2-3, the V gene TRBV3-1; D is unresolved. The CDR3 loop spans 13 amino acids. Germline assignment: CDR1 LGHDT and CDR2 YNNKEL (reference sequence). The CDR3 DNA follows: TGTGCCAGCAGCAAGCACGTCCCAGAGACGCAGTATTTT. As protein: CASSKHVPETQYF.

The sample holds a few counts of this clonotype. This rearrangement joins TRBV30 to TRBJ1-2, with a tentative D call TRBD1 (6 bases). There are 13 residues in the CDR3. Trimming took 2 bases from V and 3 from J, leaving 10 bases between them. Germline V lookup: CDR1 GTSNPN, CDR2 SVGIG (reference sequence). CDR3 nucleotides: TGTGCCTGGAGTACGGGGGGCTACTATGGCTACACCTTC. Translating gives CAWSTGGYYGYTF.

This rearrangement joins TRBV7-6 to TRBJ1-1; D is perhaps TRBD1 (5 bases). V shed 1 base and J shed 0 bases, with 9 bases lying between them. Looked up from germline, CDR1 is SGHVS and CDR2 is FNYEAQ. The CDR3 contains 15 residues. In DNA, the CDR3 is TGTGCCAGCAGCTTAGTGGGGGTTCTGAACACTGAAGCTTTCTTT. Translation gives CASSLVGVLNTEAFF.

This clonotype turned up a few times. This chain connects TRBV27 to TRBJ2-7; 9 nucleotides align to TRBD1. The CDR3 is 15 residues long. The V gene end was trimmed by 5 bases and the J gene end by 5 bases; junction bases not matched to a gene: 10. Germline CDR1 and CDR2: MNHEY and SMNVEV (reference sequence). The CDR3 loop is CASSPTGTGQHEQYF. DNA for the CDR3: TGTGCCAGCAGTCCCACCGGGACAGGGCAACACGAGCAGTACTTC.

The chain links TRBV7-6 to TRBJ1-1, with no clear D. The V gene lost 1 base and the J gene lost 0 bases, with 6 bases spanning the gap. The CDR3 consists of 14 residues. Germline loops: CDR1 SGHVS, CDR2 FNYEAQ. The CDR3 spells CASSLEAMNTEAFF. The CDR3 DNA reads TGTGCCAGCAGCTTAGAAGCCATGAACACTGAAGCTTTCTTT.

There are a few counts of this clonotype. This chain links TRBV5-1 with TRBJ2-3, with 11 bases that match TRBD1. This CDR3 region has 15 residues. V trimming: 4 bases; J trimming: 5 bases; junction bases outside the gene matches: 6. CDR1 and CDR2 (germline): SGHRS, YFSETQ. In DNA form, the CDR3 reads TGCGCCAGCAGCACCGGACAGGGGGCTGGAGATACGCAGTATTTT. This translates into CASSTGQGAGDTQYF.

The V and J genes are TRBV2 and TRBJ2-7; 9 bases fit TRBD1. The trim removed 7 bases at V and 6 bases at J, leaving 7 bases unmatched. There are 13 residues in the CDR3. Germline CDR1 reads SNHLY; CDR2 reads FYNNEI. The CDR3 protein is CASTVQTGGEQYF. Here the CDR3 DNA reads TGTGCCAGCACGGTCCAGACAGGGGGCGAGCAGTACTTC.

Only a few counts were recorded for this clonotype. The chain carries TRBV2 and TRBJ1-4; D remains ambiguous. V lost 7 bases, J lost 5 bases, and 14 bases lay in between. The CDR3 runs 14 residues. The germline CDR1 and CDR2 sequences are SNHLY and FYNNEI. In DNA, the CDR3 is TGTGCCAGCACCAAGGACTGGAGAAATGAAAAACTGTTTTTT. This encodes CASTKDWRNEKLFF.

V usage is TRBV4-1 and J usage is TRBJ1-6; D may be TRBD1 (6 bases). The CDR3 is 16 amino acids. Trimming took off 3 bases at V and 7 bases at J, with 16 bases between the two ends. Germline V gene lookup returns CDR1 MGHRA and CDR2 YSYEKL. CDR3 region: CASSHPKGGQNSPLHF. In DNA, the CDR3 is TGCGCCAGCAGCCACCCCAAGGGGGGCCAAAATTCACCCCTCCACTTT.

This chain joins TRBV4-3 and TRBJ1-2; D is unresolved. Per the germline V gene, CDR1 is LGHNA and CDR2 is YSLEER. This CDR3 comprises 12 residues. V gave up 3 bases and J gave up 8 bases, with 10 bases separating them. The CDR3: CASSQDGGGYTF. The CDR3 DNA reads as TGCGCCAGCAGCCAGGACGGTGGGGGCTACACCTTC.

This clonotype occurred many times. The CDR3 DNA sequence: TGTGCCAGCGGTGCATCTTGGAGAGCTTTCTTT. It yields the protein CASGASWRAFF. The genes are TRBV6-1 and TRBJ1-1; D remains ambiguous. The CDR3 is 11 amino acids. The V and J ends lost 8 bases and 10 bases respectively, with 14 bases between them. Germline CDR1 MNHNS, CDR2 SASEGT.